The 3 T cell receptor beta chains below all came from one sample that was sequenced in a study of blood T cell repertoires in COVID-19 (dated by TCRdb to about 2020). The library was obtained by the immunoSEQ multiplex PCR assay. TCRdb limited this immuneACCESS table to in-frame rearrangements with V and J called. A share of clones is missing; checked studies link under half to unresolved V genes, and the rest is unexplained. This sample is represented by fewer than 200,000 clones; approximately 80% of them were singletons. 1.5% of the sample comes from the top ten. What was sequenced was peripheral blood. These TCRs come from a human donor in a cohort sampled during active COVID-19.

V is TRBV6-5 and J is TRBJ1-1; tentative D call: TRBD1 (6 bases). The germline CDR1 and CDR2 sequences are MNHEY and SVGAGI. This CDR3 has 14 amino acids. V dropped 9 bases and J dropped 3 bases, with 17 bases sitting between them. CDR3 protein: CASNVLWGHTEAFF. DNA of the CDR3: TGTGCCAGTAACGTACTGTGGGGGCACACTGAAGCTTTCTTT.

The chain joins TRBV5-1 to TRBJ1-2, with 7 bases aligning to TRBD1. The germline V gene has CDR1 SGHRS and CDR2 YFSETQ. This CDR3 is 14 amino acids long. Unmatched junction bases numbered 10, after V lost 6 bases and J lost 5 bases. Written as DNA, the CDR3 is TGCGCCAGCACCAACGACAGGGTAGGATATGGCTACACCTTC. Translated, it gives CASTNDRVGYGYTF.

The rearrangement uses TRBV4-2 and TRBJ2-7, with TRBD2 matching over 7 bases. The CDR3 contains 15 residues. Germline CDR1 and CDR2: LGHNA and YNFKEQ. With V trimmed by 1 base and J by 4 bases, 7 bases remained unmatched. For the CDR3, the DNA is TGTGCCAGCAGCCAAGCTGGGGGAGGGTCGTACGAGCAGTACTTC. It specifies CASSQAGGGSYEQYF.